This T cell receptor beta chain was found in a study of T-cell memory formation after mild COVID-19. Study details: Clusters were largely donor specific.

TCRdb recomputed calls from the 5' RACE reads with MiXCR, one row per CDR3 protein. This repertoire shows 140,000 or so distinct CDR3 sequences, about 5.7% found once; its top ten account for 2% to 2.5%. This clonotype was counted only a few times. CDR3 length equals 14 residues. Germline CDR1 is LGHDT and CDR2 is YNNKEL (reference sequence). The V and J ends lost 5 bases and 0 bases respectively, with 10 bases between them. This receptor was identified in an adult woman who had mild COVID-19 (a few samples of this study predate the infection). Cell type and time point are not known. This chain links TRBV3-1 with TRBJ1-1; perhaps TRBD1 as D (6 bases). Sequencing used PBMCs or a T cell subset sorted from them (not recorded which). The CDR3 nucleotides read TGTGCCAGCAGCACCGGGACACTGAACACTGAAGCTTTCTTT. Translating gives CASSTGTLNTEAFF. Combining the CDR3 with reference TRBV3-1 and TRBJ1-1 gives the whole variable domain DTAVSQTPKYLVTQMGNDKSIKCEQNLGHDTMYWYKQDSKKFLKIMFSYNNKELIINETVPNRFSPKSPDKAHLNLHINSLELGDSAVYFCASSTGTLNTEAFFGQGTRLTVV.